The 22 T cell receptor beta chains presented below share a single source sample, sequenced in a study of cytomegalovirus exposure and HLA in healthy donors. The primer mix had 60 Vbeta and 13 Jbeta primers. The method was immunoSEQ multiplex PCR; TCRdb's version includes in-frame clones alone and lacks a portion of them. The repertoire holds about 140,000 clones, with around a tenth as singletons. Sequenced sample: PBMCs. These receptors were taken from a male donor in good health and CMV-seronegative.

This clone has just a few counts. The V and J genes are TRBV30 and TRBJ2-7, with TRBD2 matching over 14 bases. This CDR3 has 15 residues. V lost 1 base and J lost 5; bases outside the gene matches: 4. Germline V CDR1 and CDR2: GTSNPN, SVGIG (reference sequence). For the CDR3, the DNA is TGTGCCTGGAGTGCCGGGACTAGCGGGAGTCACGAGCAGTACTTC. Encoded protein: CAWSAGTSGSHEQYF.

Only a few counts were recorded for this clone. V is TRBV11-3 and J is TRBJ1-3; the D is unclear. This CDR3 has 13 amino acids. V gave up 4 bases and J gave up 2 bases, with 6 bases separating them. Germline CDR1 reads SGHNT; CDR2 reads YENEEA. CDR3 nucleotides: TGTGCCAGCAGCTCCCTCCCTGGAAACACCATATATTTT. Its protein product is CASSSLPGNTIYF.

The sample holds a few counts of this clone. The chain links TRBV9 to TRBJ1-2; D is unclear. The CDR3 loop spans 12 amino acids. Between the trimmed V and J ends, which lost 3 bases and 8 bases, there was a span of 11 bases. Per germline, CDR1 SGDLS and CDR2 YYNGEE. The CDR3 loop is CASSEKAGGYTF. CDR3 DNA: TGTGCCAGCAGCGAAAAAGCAGGAGGCTACACCTTC. The whole variable domain, filled in from reference TRBV9 and TRBJ1-2, reads DSGVTQTPKHLITATGQRVTLRCSPRSGDLSVYWYQQSLDQGLQFLIQYYNGEERAKGNILERFSAQQFPDLHSELNLSSLELGDSALYFCASSEKAGGYTFGSGTRLTVV.

This chain joins TRBV25-1 and TRBJ1-4, with TRBD1 matching over 7 bases. The length of the CDR3 is 13 residues. Losses at the gene ends were 8 bases for V and 6 bases for J; bases not matched to a gene: 6. Per the germline V gene, CDR1 is MGHDK and CDR2 is SYGVNS. The CDR3 sequence: CASEGAVYEKLFF. The CDR3 coding sequence is TGTGCCAGCGAGGGGGCGGTGTATGAAAAACTGTTTTTT.

This clone showed up just a few times. The gene calls are TRBV4-1 and TRBJ2-1, with 10 bases lining up with TRBD2. Germline V gives CDR1 MGHRA, CDR2 YSYEKL. This CDR3 region has 16 residues. With V trimmed by 1 base and J by 7 bases, 7 bases remained unmatched. The CDR3 DNA reads TGCGCCAGCAGCCAAGCGGCGCTAGCGGGAGTGAATGAGCAGTTCTTC. Its protein product is CASSQAALAGVNEQFF.

With respect to this clone: One end of the junction varies from germline; a read error may be responsible. The V and J genes are TRBV5-1 and TRBJ2-7; D is ambiguous. The germline V gene encodes CDR1 SGHRS and CDR2 YFSETQ. The CDR3 is 14 residues long. As DNA, the CDR3 is TGCGCCGGCAGACCCATGGAGAGCTCCTACGAGCAGTACTTC. It translates to CAGRPMESSYEQYF.

This clone was counted a few times. The chain joins TRBV29-1 to TRBJ2-5; no definite D call. Germline V lookup: CDR1 SQVTM, CDR2 ANQGSEA. CDR3 length: 13 amino acids. Trimming left V 6 bases short and J 2 bases short, with 13 bases between. This CDR3 is CSVGGQWQETQYF. The CDR3 DNA reads as TGCAGCGTGGGTGGGCAATGGCAAGAGACCCAGTACTTC.

This clone has a handful of counts. The same CDR3 arises from other DNA sequences in this sample as well. This chain joins TRBV7-9 and TRBJ1-1; D not resolved. Germline V gene data show CDR1 as SEHNR and CDR2 as FQNEAQ (reference sequence). The CDR3 covers 16 residues. Trimming cost V 6 bases and J 0 bases, with 17 bases left between them. CDR3 in DNA: TGTGCCAGCAGTTTGGGAGACGGACGCATGAACACTGAAGCTTTCTTT. This sequence encodes CASSLGDGRMNTEAFF.

The V gene is TRBV5-1, the J gene TRBJ2-7, with unresolved D. The V gene lost 7 bases and the J gene lost 2 bases, with 13 bases spanning the gap. This CDR3 is built from 13 residues. Germline V gene lookup returns CDR1 SGHRS and CDR2 YFSETQ. In DNA, the CDR3 is TGCGCCAGCTATAATGAGGCACCCTACGAGCAGTACTTC. Translated: CASYNEAPYEQYF.

This clone was counted between two and nine times. The chain carries TRBV5-6 and TRBJ1-6; 11 positions agree with TRBD1. The V gene end was trimmed by 2 bases and the J gene end by 14 bases; junction bases not matched to a gene: 15. The CDR3 consists of 17 residues. Germline V gene lookup returns CDR1 SGHDT and CDR2 YYEEEE. The CDR3 DNA reads TGTGCCAGCAGCTTTGCGGGACAGGGGGTCCGCCCGGGGTCCCTCCACTTT. Encoded protein: CASSFAGQGVRPGSLHF.

This clone has more than one count but fewer than ten. The chain recombines TRBV28 with TRBJ1-1; D gene ambiguous. V lost 8 bases and J lost 3, with 19 bases in between. The CDR3 length is 15 residues. The germline V gene has CDR1 MDHEN and CDR2 SYDVKM. CDR3 region: CASVGVRASYTEAFF. In DNA, the CDR3 is TGTGCCAGCGTTGGGGTGCGGGCTTCTTACACTGAAGCTTTCTTT.

This rearrangement joins TRBV5-5 to TRBJ2-7; D may be TRBD2 (6 bases). CDR3 length: 15 amino acids. Trimming shortened V by 4 bases and J by 6 bases, and 20 bases separated the two germline ends. Germline assignment: CDR1 SGHKS and CDR2 YYEKEE (reference sequence). CDR3 residues: CASSRPGTGGSEQYF. DNA for the CDR3: TGTGCCAGCAGCCGACCGGGCACCGGGGGTTCCGAGCAGTACTTC.

V usage is TRBV28 and J usage is TRBJ2-1; TRBD2 aligns across 9 bases. Looked up from germline, CDR1 is MDHEN and CDR2 is SYDVKM. The CDR3 is made up of 15 amino acids. V was clipped by 7 bases and J by 8 bases; unmatched bases: 12. The CDR3: CASTSLNSGGYEQFF. The CDR3 coding sequence is TGTGCCAGCACCTCGCTGAATAGCGGGGGATATGAGCAGTTCTTC.

This chain links TRBV9 with TRBJ2-3, with D perhaps matching TRBD2 (6 bases). The CDR3 runs to 15 residues. V lost 0 bases, J lost 6 bases, and 14 bases lay in between. CDR1 is SGDLS and CDR2 is YYNGEE in the germline V gene. The CDR3 here is CASSVGGLRSDTQYF. The CDR3 DNA is TGTGCCAGCAGCGTAGGGGGACTGAGGTCCGATACGCAGTATTTT.

This clone has only one observation. The chain employs TRBV19 and TRBJ2-2, with a possible D match to TRBD2 (6 bases). Germline CDR1 LNHDA, CDR2 SQIVND (reference sequence). The CDR3 runs 13 residues. V was pared by 5 bases and J by 7 bases, with 11 bases between. The CDR3 region has the DNA TGTGCCAGTAGTTCCGCGGGGTTCGGGGAGCTGTTTTTT. It is translated as CASSSAGFGELFF.

The table lists this clone with a few counts. This chain links TRBV5-1 with TRBJ1-5, with D tentatively TRBD1 (6 bases). V lost 1 base, J lost 5 bases, and 10 bases lay in between. The germline gives CDR1 SGHRS, CDR2 YFSETQ. The CDR3 covers 14 residues. This CDR3 is CASSLSGDYQPQHF. The CDR3, as DNA: TGCGCCAGCAGCTTGTCAGGGGATTATCAGCCCCAGCATTTT.

This clone was detected a few times. Here the CDR3 DNA reads TGCGCCAGCAGCCATGGGGACAGCTCCTATAATTCACCCCTCCACTTT. Encoded protein: CASSHGDSSYNSPLHF. The rearrangement joins TRBV4-3 to TRBJ1-6, with 7 bases identical to TRBD1. Germline assignment: CDR1 LGHNA and CDR2 YSLEER. V lost 3 bases to trimming and J lost 0 bases; unmatched junction nucleotides: 2. This CDR3 has 16 residues.

The V gene is TRBV19, the J gene TRBJ1-5; D uncertain. Germline CDR1 LNHDA, CDR2 SQIVND (reference sequence). The CDR3 sequence is 18 residues long. V lost 2 bases and J lost 4, with 21 bases in between. The CDR3 reads CASSIPRGSSSPNQPQHF. The CDR3 coding sequence is TGTGCCAGTAGTATACCTCGCGGCAGTTCCTCCCCTAATCAGCCCCAGCATTTT. Filled out from reference TRBV19 and TRBJ1-5, the complete variable domain reads DGGITQSPKYLFRKEGQNVTLSCEQNLNHDAMYWYRQDPGQGLRLIYYSQIVNDFQKGDIAEGYSVSREKKESFPLTVTSAQKNPTAFYLCASSIPRGSSSPNQPQHFGDGTRLSIL.

This clone has just a few counts. The chain has TRBV5-6 and TRBJ1-4; the D is unclear. Trimming took off 2 bases at V and 0 bases at J, with 5 bases between the two ends. The CDR3 length is 14 residues. Germline V CDR1 and CDR2: SGHDT, YYEEEE. CDR3 sequence reads: CASSFTATNEKLFF. The CDR3 DNA reads as TGTGCCAGCAGCTTCACGGCAACTAATGAAAAACTGTTTTTT. The full variable domain, completed using reference TRBV5-6 and TRBJ1-4, is DAGVTQSPTHLIKTRGQQVTLRCSPKSGHDTVSWYQQALGQGPQFIFQYYEEEERQRGNFPDRFSGHQFPNYSSELNVNALLLGDSALYLCASSFTATNEKLFFGSGTQLSVL.

This clone was counted a few times. V gene TRBV18 combines with J gene TRBJ1-6; possible D gene TRBD1, 6 bases. V lost 3 bases, J lost 7 bases, and 10 bases lay in between. The CDR3 sequence is 14 residues long. Germline CDR1 and CDR2: KGHSH and LQKENI. In DNA form, the CDR3 reads TGTGCCAGCTCACCCGACAGGACCAATTCACCCCTCCACTTT. Its protein product is CASSPDRTNSPLHF.

The rearrangement links TRBV11-2 to TRBJ1-5; 9 bases match TRBD1. This CDR3 spans 15 amino acids. Unmatched junction bases numbered 4, after V lost 1 base and J lost 6 bases. CDR1 SGHAT and CDR2 FQNNGV come from the germline V gene. In nucleotides, the CDR3 is TGTGCCAGCAGCTTAGGGACAGGGGAGGGTCAGCCCCAGCATTTT. It specifies CASSLGTGEGQPQHF. The whole variable domain, remainder taken from reference TRBV11-2 and TRBJ1-5, is EAGVAQSPRYKIIEKRQSVAFWCNPISGHATLYWYQQILGQGPKLLIQFQNNGVVDDSQLPKDRFSAERLKGVDSTLKIQPAKLEDSAVYLCASSLGTGEGQPQHFGDGTRLSIL.

The sample holds a few counts of this clone. The chain employs TRBV7-2 and TRBJ2-2; 10 bases fit TRBD2. V was pared by 7 bases and J by 5 bases, with 10 bases of the junction left unmatched. CDR3 length: 16 residues. Germline assignment: CDR1 SGHTA and CDR2 FQGNSA. DNA of the CDR3: TGTGCCAGCATGAAAGCGGGAGGGCGTGATACCGGGGAGCTGTTTTTT. This gives the protein CASMKAGGRDTGELFF.